This T cell receptor (beta chain) emerged from a study of blood T cells in healthy people across ages. There are a few counts of this clonotype. In terms of origin and age, donors were healthy Caucasian individuals from Russia aged roughly 6 to 95. Sample-barcoded 5' priming and a J-beta primer mix drove a second PCR of about 7 to 12 cycles. Each cDNA molecule was tagged by a template-switch adaptor that had 12 random nucleotides. TCRdb processed the 5' RACE reads anew with MiXCR; each CDR3 protein has one entry. The table lists 1.8 million or so distinct CDR3 sequences, approximately 40% of them singletons. This TCR was recovered from a human donor in good health. Input material: blood.

CDR3 amino acids: CSAKPTGGGKPQHF. In nucleotides, the CDR3 is TGCAGTGCGAAACCTACAGGGGGCGGGAAGCCCCAGCATTTT. This sequence joins TRBV20-1 and TRBJ1-5; TRBD1 matches 9 bases. CDR1 and CDR2 from the germline V gene are DFQATT and SNEGSKA (reference sequence). Losses at the gene ends were 6 bases for V and 8 bases for J; bases not matched to a gene: 11. The CDR3 is 14 amino acids.